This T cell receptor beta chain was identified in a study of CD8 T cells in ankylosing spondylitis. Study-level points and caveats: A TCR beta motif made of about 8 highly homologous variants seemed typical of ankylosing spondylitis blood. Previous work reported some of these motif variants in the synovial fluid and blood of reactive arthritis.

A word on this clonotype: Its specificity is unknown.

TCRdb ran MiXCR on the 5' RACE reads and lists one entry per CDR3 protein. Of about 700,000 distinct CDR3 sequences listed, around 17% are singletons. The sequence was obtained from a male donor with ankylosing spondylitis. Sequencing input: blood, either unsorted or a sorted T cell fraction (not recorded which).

The CDR3 protein is CASSLLAGGATDTQYF. The CDR3 DNA reads as TGTGCCAGCAGCCTCCTAGCGGGGGGGGCCACAGATACGCAGTATTTT. The J gene is TRBJ2-3, the V gene TRBV11-1; 12 bases align to TRBD2. The CDR3 consists of 16 residues. With V trimmed by 5 bases and J by 2 bases, 5 bases remained unmatched. Germline V CDR1 and CDR2: SGHAT, FQDESV (reference sequence).